What follows are 26 T cell receptor beta chains derived from one specimen sequenced in a study of T-cell memory formation after mild COVID-19. TCRdb redid the calling of the 5' RACE reads with MiXCR, one entry per CDR3 protein. The sample holds 180,000 or so distinct CDR3 sequences, approximately 16% seen once. Material: PBMCs or a T cell subset sorted from them (not recorded which). These TCRs come from an adult woman who had mild COVID-19 (a few samples of this study predate the infection). Cell type and time point are not known.

This clonotype was picked up a small number of times. The chain joins TRBV5-1 to TRBJ1-2, with TRBD1 identical over 7 bases. There are 14 residues in the CDR3. Trimming at V came to 4 bases and at J to 1 base, leaving 4 bases not matched to a gene. The germline V gene encodes CDR1 SGHRS and CDR2 YFSETQ. CDR3 bases: TGCGCCAGCAGCCCAGGGACAGATAACTATGGCTACACCTTC. Its protein is CASSPGTDNYGYTF.

The chain uses TRBV6-6 and TRBJ2-4; no clear D gene. CDR3 size: 17 residues. Trimming left V 6 bases short and J 2 bases short, with 20 bases between. Per germline, CDR1 MNHNY and CDR2 SVGAGI (reference sequence). CDR3 nucleotide sequence: TGTGCCAGCAGCCCCGTTAGGGCAGAATCCACCAAAAACATTCAGTACTTC. Translating gives CASSPVRAESTKNIQYF.

The chain carries TRBV5-5 and TRBJ2-5, with 11 bases that match TRBD2. The CDR3 extends over 17 amino acids. The germline V gene has CDR1 SGHKS and CDR2 YYEKEE (reference sequence). V was clipped by 1 base and J by 4 bases; unmatched bases: 9. In DNA, the CDR3 is TGTGCCAGCAGCTTGCTCACTAGCGGGGGCCGGGGAGAGACCCAGTACTTC. This codes for CASSLLTSGGRGETQYF.

The sample holds one count of this clonotype. V gene TRBV23-1 combines with J gene TRBJ1-1; D uncertain. TRBV23-1 has ORF status, its function being uncertain. V lost 0 bases and J 11 bases, leaving 13 bases between the germline ends. The CDR3 consists of 13 residues. In DNA form, the CDR3 reads TGCGCCAGCAGTCAATCGTATAGGGCACTGGCTTTCTTT. Encoded protein: CASSQSYRALAFF.

This clonotype was observed a few times. The chain carries TRBV2 and TRBJ2-2; D might be TRBD2 (6 bases). Trimming stripped 4 bases from V and 5 bases from J, with 14 bases between. CDR1 is SNHLY and CDR2 is FYNNEI in the germline V gene. This CDR3 has 15 residues. Here the CDR3 DNA reads TGTGCCAGCAGTGTACACGGGAGAAGAACCGGGGAGCTGTTTTTT. This encodes CASSVHGRRTGELFF.

The chain carries TRBV13 and TRBJ2-1, with TRBD2 identical over 12 bases. There are 14 residues in the CDR3. After removal of 10 bases from V and 8 bases from J, the junction contained 9 bases not matched to a gene. Per the germline V gene, CDR1 is PRHDT and CDR2 is FYEKMQ (reference sequence). CDR3 DNA sequence: TGTGCCACTCGACTAGCGGGAGTTCGGGATGAGCAGTTCTTC. Translation: CATRLAGVRDEQFF.

This chain joins TRBV4-2 and TRBJ2-3; possibly TRBD2 for D (5 bases). CDR1 and CDR2 from the germline V gene are LGHNA and YNFKEQ. This CDR3 region has 13 residues. V was clipped by 1 base and J by 7 bases, with 9 bases between them. Written as DNA, the CDR3 is TGTGCCAGCAGCCAAGGCGGGTCGAATACGCAGTATTTT. Its protein product is CASSQGGSNTQYF.

CDR3 loop: CASSQERGGGTDTQYF. CDR3 bases: TGCGCCAGCAGCCAAGAGAGGGGGGGTGGCACAGATACGCAGTATTTT. The chain recombines TRBV4-1 with TRBJ2-3; weak D call: TRBD2 (7 bases). The germline V and J ends were trimmed by 0 bases and 1 base, with 11 bases remaining between them. Looked up from germline, CDR1 is MGHRA and CDR2 is YSYEKL. The CDR3 is 16 residues long.

The sample holds a few counts of this clonotype. This chain joins TRBV18 and TRBJ2-3; no reliable D call. CDR3 size: 16 residues. CDR1 and CDR2 from the germline V gene are KGHSH and LQKENI. Trimming took 1 base from V and 3 from J, leaving 14 bases between them. The CDR3 region has the DNA TGTGCCAGCTCACCACGAGCCCAGGCGAAGACAGATACGCAGTATTTT. Translated: CASSPRAQAKTDTQYF.

The J gene is TRBJ2-5, the V gene TRBV7-2, with a tentative D call TRBD2 (5 bases). The CDR3 runs to 13 residues. Trimming took 5 bases from V and 4 from J, leaving 11 bases between them. In germline, CDR1 is SGHTA, CDR2 FQGNSA. The CDR3 is CASSRSGAETQYF. The CDR3 region has the DNA TGTGCCAGCAGCCGAAGCGGAGCAGAGACCCAGTACTTC.

The chain carries TRBV28 and TRBJ1-1, with D unresolved. CDR1 MDHEN and CDR2 SYDVKM come from the germline V gene. The CDR3 spans 14 residues. The V end was cut by 5 bases, the J end by 3 bases, with 13 bases between. CDR3 in DNA: TGTGCCAGCAGTCCTTGGCGACGGCACACTGAAGCTTTCTTT. This sequence encodes CASSPWRRHTEAFF.

Only a few counts were recorded for this clonotype. This chain uses TRBV2 with TRBJ2-7, with TRBD2 matching 8 bases. V dropped 6 bases and J dropped 6; count of bases not matched to a gene: 16. Germline CDR1 SNHLY, CDR2 FYNNEI. The CDR3 loop spans 16 amino acids. CDR3 DNA: TGTGCCAGCAGCCCACGACTTGGTATAGCGGGGCTCGAGCAGTACTTC. This encodes CASSPRLGIAGLEQYF.

The sample holds many counts of this clonotype. The chain recombines TRBV9 with TRBJ2-2, with 8 bases matching TRBD2. CDR3 length: 15 residues. J gave up 3 bases and V 2 bases, and 3 bases lay outside the gene matches. Germline CDR1 is SGDLS and CDR2 is YYNGEE. CDR3 protein: CASSVSGKDTGELFF. CDR3 coding DNA: TGTGCCAGCAGCGTTAGCGGGAAAGACACCGGGGAGCTGTTTTTT.

The gene calls are TRBV14 and TRBJ2-5; D is ambiguous. The V gene's germline CDR1 is SGHDN and CDR2 FVKESK. V lost 4 bases to trimming and J lost 4 bases, with 16 bases between them. This CDR3 comprises 15 residues. DNA for the CDR3: TGTGCCAGCAGCCTGACCCGCGGAGTTACAGAGACCCAGTACTTC. Its translation: CASSLTRGVTETQYF.

This clonotype came up many times. The rearrangement links TRBV20-1 to TRBJ2-7; 12 positions match TRBD2. Trimming took 3 bases from V and 4 from J; bases not matched to a gene: 7. Germline V lookup: CDR1 DFQATT, CDR2 SNEGSKA (reference sequence). CDR3 length equals 15 residues. The CDR3 loop reads CSARRSSGRAYEQYF. The CDR3 DNA sequence: TGCAGTGCTAGGCGTTCTAGCGGGAGGGCGTACGAGCAGTACTTC.

This chain uses TRBV4-1 with TRBJ1-5, with D unclear. The germline V gene has CDR1 MGHRA and CDR2 YSYEKL. This CDR3 region has 15 residues. The germline V and J ends were trimmed by 4 bases and 0 bases, with 10 bases remaining between them. The CDR3 region has the DNA TGCGCCAGCAGCCCCTTTCGGGATAGCAATCAGCCCCAGCATTTT. This encodes CASSPFRDSNQPQHF.

The V gene is TRBV24-1, the J gene TRBJ2-1; 12 bases agree with TRBD2. V lost 3 bases and J lost 8; bases outside the gene matches: 7. The germline gives CDR1 KGHDR, CDR2 SFDVKD. The CDR3 is 16 residues long. The CDR3 coding sequence is TGTGCCACCAGTGATCTTCTAGCGGGAGGGCCACATGAGCAGTTCTTC. Protein sequence: CATSDLLAGGPHEQFF.

This clonotype was detected only a few times. The chain is built from TRBV21-1 and TRBJ2-1; the table names TRBD1, a call not compared with the DNA. TRBV21-1 is termed a pseudogene. The length of the CDR3 is 13 residues. This CDR3 reads CASTKQTPGRRFF. CDR3 coding DNA: TGTGCCAGCACGAAACAAACACCGGGGAGAAGGTTCTTC.

This clonotype has only a few counts. The rearrangement links TRBV4-1 to TRBJ2-5; TRBD1 agrees at 8 bases. CDR3 length equals 19 residues. V was pared by 3 bases and J by 5 bases, with 20 bases of the junction left unmatched. CDR1 and CDR2 from the germline V gene are MGHRA and YSYEKL. The CDR3 sequence: CASSHPRGIGRGRVETQYF. Written as DNA, the CDR3 is TGCGCCAGCAGCCACCCCAGAGGCATTGGCAGGGGGCGCGTGGAGACCCAGTACTTC.

Concerning this clonotype itself: A much larger clone is a single base away; this may be a read error. V gene TRBV15 combines with J gene TRBJ2-5; D unclear. CDR1 LNHNV and CDR2 YYDKDF come from the germline V gene (reference sequence). The CDR3 is 12 residues long. The CDR3 protein is CATSRDDTRVFF. In DNA form, the CDR3 reads TGTGCCACCAGCAGAGATGATACAAGAGTGTTCTTC.

Here the CDR3 DNA reads TGCAGTGCTAGAGATGGAGGGGATACGCAGTATTTT. This sequence encodes CSARDGGDTQYF. V is TRBV20-1 and J is TRBJ2-3, with a possible D match to TRBD2 (6 bases). CDR3 length: 12 amino acids. V was trimmed by 0 bases and J by 6 bases, leaving 7 bases between them. Looked up from germline, CDR1 is DFQATT and CDR2 is SNEGSKA (reference sequence).

The chain's CDR3 is CATSDSGPPYEQYF. The CDR3 bases are TGTGCCACCAGTGATTCCGGGCCCCCCTACGAGCAGTACTTC. The chain employs TRBV24-1 and TRBJ2-7; D unclear. CDR1 is KGHDR, CDR2 SFDVKD, per germline. The CDR3 is 14 residues long. V was cut by 2 bases and J by 2 bases, with 9 bases left in between.

The chain uses TRBV6-2 or TRBV6-3 and TRBJ2-3, with 7 bases identical to TRBD2. V shed 6 bases and J 1 base; nucleotides not matched to a gene: 13. The CDR3 loop spans 17 amino acids. From germline, CDR1 is MNHEY and CDR2 SVGEGT. As DNA, the CDR3 is TGTGCCAGCAGCCCGATACTCCTGCTAGCGGGCACAGATACGCAGTATTTT. It translates to CASSPILLLAGTDTQYF.

The chain combines TRBV6-1 with TRBJ2-7, with TRBD2 as a possible D gene (6 bases). The CDR3 loop spans 14 amino acids. The germline V gene has CDR1 MNHNS and CDR2 SASEGT. V lost 3 bases and J lost 3, with 12 bases in between. The CDR3 bases are TGTGCCAGCAGTGATGTGCGGGGTCTCTACGAGCAGTACTTC. Translation: CASSDVRGLYEQYF.

This clonotype was picked up a small number of times. The chain couples TRBV2 to TRBJ1-5, with 7 bases aligning to TRBD1. Per germline, CDR1 SNHLY and CDR2 FYNNEI. The CDR3 runs 16 residues. The J segment lost 2 bases and the V segment lost 6 bases, leaving 10 bases of the junction unmatched. CDR3 loop: CASSVGQTLRNQPQHF. The CDR3 nucleotides are TGTGCCAGCAGCGTGGGACAGACGTTGCGCAATCAGCCCCAGCATTTT.

J is TRBJ2-2 and V is TRBV15; TRBD1 or TRBD2 may be the D gene (6 bases each). V lost 5 bases and J lost 3, with 13 bases in between. Germline CDR1 is LNHNV and CDR2 is YYDKDF (reference sequence). The CDR3 runs 15 residues. CDR3 DNA: TGTGCCACCAGCGGGGGGCCCGCGTACACCGGGGAGCTGTTTTTT. It encodes CATSGGPAYTGELFF.